The 6 T cell receptor beta chains presented below share a single source sample, sequenced in a study of human T cells and chemical hapten exposure. Described time point: patch test 1, 2 weeks after DPC sensitization. Treatment denoted: therapeutic diphenylcyclopropenone sensitization with weekly scalp DPC. TCRdb reprocessed the RACE reads via MiXCR and lists one record per CDR3 protein. The table includes 85,000 or so distinct CDR3 sequences, about 10% detected once. The sequences come from whole blood, collected in connection with sensitization to the hapten diphenylcyclopropenone (DPC). These receptors were taken from a woman aged 50 to 60 with alopecia areata. Some clones in this sample may be carry-over from other donors' samples.

V is TRBV7-2 and J is TRBJ2-1, with D possibly TRBD2 on 5 matching bases. Germline V gene data show CDR1 as SGHTA and CDR2 as FQGNSA. V was pared by 1 base and J by 9 bases, with 16 bases between. The CDR3 length is 15 residues. DNA for the CDR3: TGTGCCAGCAGCTTAGTGGGCCTAGCTGAAGGTGAGCAGTTCTTC. Translated, it gives CASSLVGLAEGEQFF. The full variable domain, in which reference TRBV7-2 and TRBJ2-1 provide the parts outside the CDR3, is GAGVSQSPSNKVTEKGKDVELRCDPISGHTALYWYRQSLGQGLEFLIYFQGNSAPDKSGLPSDRFSAERTGGSVSTLTIQRTQQEDSAVYLCASSLVGLAEGEQFFGPGTRLTVL.

This clonotype was found many times. The chain combines TRBV20-1 with TRBJ2-7; D not certain. The CDR3 loop spans 14 amino acids. Germline values: CDR1 DFQATT, CDR2 SNEGSKA (reference sequence). V was pared by 0 bases and J by 3 bases, with 12 bases between. The CDR3 reads CSARDLGANYEQYF. As DNA, the CDR3 is TGCAGTGCTAGAGATCTGGGCGCAAACTACGAGCAGTACTTC.

This clonotype has at least ten counts. The V and J genes are TRBV29-1 and TRBJ2-3, with 9 bases fitting TRBD2. J lost 1 base, V lost 5 bases, and 7 bases had no gene match. Per the germline V gene, CDR1 is SQVTM and CDR2 is ANQGSEA. The CDR3 consists of 15 residues. DNA of the CDR3: TGCAGCGTTCAAAGGGTAGCGGGAGGCACAGATACGCAGTATTTT. Protein: CSVQRVAGGTDTQYF.

The J gene is TRBJ2-7, the V gene TRBV6-2 or TRBV6-3; TRBD2 is a possible D gene (5 bases). Trimming cost V 4 bases and J 4 bases, with 20 bases left between them. Germline CDR1 MNHEY, CDR2 SVGEGT. The CDR3 runs 16 residues. CDR3 DNA: TGTGCCAGCAGTTCGCTACCCCGGGATCCAGCTTACGAGCAGTACTTC. As protein: CASSSLPRDPAYEQYF.

This clonotype was counted many times. The chain links TRBV7-6 to TRBJ2-2; D ambiguous. Germline V gene sequence: CDR1 SGHVS, CDR2 FNYEAQ. V was cut by 0 bases and J by 4 bases, with 9 bases left in between. The length of the CDR3 is 15 residues. The CDR3 reads CASSLAGSSTGELFF. The CDR3 DNA reads TGTGCCAGCAGCTTAGCGGGTAGTAGCACCGGGGAGCTGTTTTTT.

The J gene is TRBJ1-5, the V gene TRBV6-2 or TRBV6-3, with D uncertain. Per the germline V gene, CDR1 is MNHEY and CDR2 is SVGEGT. The CDR3 runs 15 residues. V was shortened by 2 bases and J by 3 bases, with 11 bases between the two germline ends. The CDR3 protein is CASSYEASLNQPQHF. The CDR3, as DNA: TGTGCCAGCAGTTACGAGGCCAGCCTCAATCAGCCCCAGCATTTT.